Sequencing of this T cell receptor (beta chain) was carried out in a study of blood T cell repertoires in COVID-19. Study overall: Acute-phase and convalescent COVID-19 samples originated in the United States, Italy and Spain.

The age range of participants was about 18 to 100 years, with residence in about two dozen US areas. Libraries were prepared by immunoSEQ multiplex PCR; TCRdb keeps only in-frame clonotypes and omits some of them. The sample lists about 350,000 clones, about 89% seen once, with approximately 5% in the top ten. Material for sequencing was PBMCs or T cells enriched from blood (not recorded which). This clonotype was sampled from a woman aged 25-40 years who had recovered from COVID-19.

Here the CDR3 reads CASSLQGDTEAFF. The CDR3 nucleotides are TGTGCCAGCAGCTTACAGGGGGACACTGAAGCTTTCTTT. The chain couples TRBV7-2 to TRBJ1-1; 7 bases are shared with TRBD1. The germline V gene encodes CDR1 SGHTA and CDR2 FQGNSA. The CDR3 is made up of 13 amino acids. V trimming: 2 bases; J trimming: 3 bases; junction bases outside the gene matches: 0.